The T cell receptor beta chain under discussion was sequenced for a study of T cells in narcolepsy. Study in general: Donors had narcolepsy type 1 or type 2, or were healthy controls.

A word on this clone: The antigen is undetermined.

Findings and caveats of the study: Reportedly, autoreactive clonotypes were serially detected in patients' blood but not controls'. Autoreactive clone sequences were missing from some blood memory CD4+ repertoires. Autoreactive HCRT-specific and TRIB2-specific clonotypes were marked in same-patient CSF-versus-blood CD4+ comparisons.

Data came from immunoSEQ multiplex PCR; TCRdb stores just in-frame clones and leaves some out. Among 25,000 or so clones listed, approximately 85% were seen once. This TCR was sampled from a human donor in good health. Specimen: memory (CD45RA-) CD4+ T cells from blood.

CDR3 nucleotide sequence: TGTGCCAGCAGTTTAGGCGGGAGGGGTCAAAACATTCAGTACTTC. Translated: CASSLGGRGQNIQYF. The chain combines TRBV28 with TRBJ2-4, with 9 bases matching TRBD2. The CDR3 spans 15 residues. The germline V gene encodes CDR1 MDHEN and CDR2 SYDVKM. After removal of 2 bases from V and 5 bases from J, the junction contained 4 bases not matched to a gene.